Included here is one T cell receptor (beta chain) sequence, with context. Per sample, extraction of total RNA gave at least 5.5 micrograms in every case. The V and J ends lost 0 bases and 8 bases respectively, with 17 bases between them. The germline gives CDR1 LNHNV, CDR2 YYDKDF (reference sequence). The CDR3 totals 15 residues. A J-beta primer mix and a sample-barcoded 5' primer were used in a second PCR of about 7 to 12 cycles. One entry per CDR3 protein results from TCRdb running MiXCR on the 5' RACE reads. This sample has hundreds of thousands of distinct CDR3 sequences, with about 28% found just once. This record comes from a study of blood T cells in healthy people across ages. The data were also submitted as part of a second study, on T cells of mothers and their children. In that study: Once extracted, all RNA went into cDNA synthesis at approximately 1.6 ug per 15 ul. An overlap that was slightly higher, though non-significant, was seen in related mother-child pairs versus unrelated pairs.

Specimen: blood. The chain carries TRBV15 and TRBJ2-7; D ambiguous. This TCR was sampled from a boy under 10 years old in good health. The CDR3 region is CATSRDLGLDSKQYF. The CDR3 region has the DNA TGTGCCACCAGCAGAGATCTAGGCTTGGATTCAAAGCAGTACTTC.